Shown below are 17 T cell receptor beta chains from a single sample sequenced in a study of OX40 agonist ivuxolimab in advanced cancers. Clones were read by immunoSEQ multiplex PCR, and TCRdb kept only the in-frame ones, dropping some. The data show fewer than 120,000 clones, with roughly 89% seen just once and about 0.3% held by the top ten. Sequencing was performed on CD4+ or CD8+ T cells sorted from blood, taken in a trial of the OX40 agonist ivuxolimab. Source of these receptors: an adult with an advanced solid tumor such as melanoma, head and neck, liver or kidney cancer.

The CDR3 DNA sequence: TGTGCCAGCAGCTTAACCCAGGGGGAAAACGAGCAGTACTTC. As protein: CASSLTQGENEQYF. The rearrangement joins TRBV7-9 to TRBJ2-7, with 7 bases identical to TRBD1. The V and J ends lost 2 bases and 5 bases, in that order; junction bases with no gene match: 6. CDR3 size: 14 residues. Germline-derived CDR1 and CDR2 are SEHNR and FQNEAQ (reference sequence).

The chain joins TRBV10-2 to TRBJ1-2, with D unclear. Per germline, CDR1 WSHSY and CDR2 SAAADI. The CDR3 is 14 amino acids. Trimming took off 2 bases at V and 1 base at J, with 8 bases between the two ends. The CDR3 DNA reads TGCGCCAGCAGTGAGGGAGGGATTAACTATGGCTACACCTTC. Protein product: CASSEGGINYGYTF.

V usage is TRBV6-1 and J usage is TRBJ2-7; D not resolved. Per the germline V gene, CDR1 is MNHNS and CDR2 is SASEGT. The CDR3 is 11 residues long. The germline V and J ends were trimmed by 2 bases and 6 bases, with 5 bases remaining between them. DNA for the CDR3: TGTGCCAGCAGTGAAAATGGCGAGCAGTACTTC. Encoded protein: CASSENGEQYF.

The chain links TRBV29-1 to TRBJ1-2, with a tentative D call TRBD1 (5 bases). CDR1 SQVTM and CDR2 ANQGSEA come from the germline V gene. This CDR3 has 17 residues. Trimming stripped 1 base from V and 1 base from J, with 19 bases between. CDR3 in amino acids: CSVEGQAGREGNYGYTF. Here the CDR3 DNA reads TGCAGCGTTGAAGGTCAAGCTGGCAGGGAAGGTAACTATGGCTACACCTTC.

This chain connects TRBV29-1 to TRBJ2-4; D perhaps matches TRBD1 (7 bases). The CDR3 runs to 15 residues. Trimming took 4 bases from V and 6 from J, leaving 19 bases between them. Germline assignment: CDR1 SQVTM and CDR2 ANQGSEA. The CDR3 nucleotides read TGCAGCGTTGGGTCCCCAAGACAGGGAGGAAACATTCAGTACTTC. Amino acid sequence: CSVGSPRQGGNIQYF.

The V call is TRBV27, the J call TRBJ2-7; D gene uncertain. The V end lost 3 bases, the J end lost 2 bases, and 8 bases lay between the germline ends. Looked up from germline, CDR1 is MNHEY and CDR2 is SMNVEV (reference sequence). CDR3 size: 13 residues. CDR3 bases: TGTGCCAGCAGTTTGAAACCCCCCTACGAGCAGTACTTC. This translates into CASSLKPPYEQYF.

The genes are TRBV27 and TRBJ2-3; no reliable D call. CDR1 MNHEY and CDR2 SMNVEV come from the germline V gene (reference sequence). This CDR3 has 15 amino acids. V was clipped by 0 bases and J by 1 base, with 8 bases between them. The chain's CDR3 is CASSLSNEGTDTQYF. The CDR3 nucleotides read TGTGCCAGCAGTTTATCGAACGAGGGCACAGATACGCAGTATTTT.

V gene TRBV5-1 combines with J gene TRBJ1-3, with D uncertain. Germline V gene sequence: CDR1 SGHRS, CDR2 YFSETQ. The V gene lost 1 base and the J gene lost 0 bases, with 11 bases spanning the gap. This CDR3 is built from 16 residues. As DNA, the CDR3 is TGCGCCAGCAGCTTGACCAGCCTCAGCTCTGGAAACACCATATATTTT. Residues: CASSLTSLSSGNTIYF.

This chain connects TRBV19 to TRBJ2-7, with 12 bases aligning to TRBD1. This CDR3 region has 18 residues. Germline V gene lookup returns CDR1 LNHDA and CDR2 SQIVND (reference sequence). With 0 bases clipped from V and 7 bases from J, the junction kept 13 bases outside the gene matches. CDR3 sequence: CASSIDTLPRDRGREQYF. CDR3 coding DNA: TGTGCCAGTAGTATAGATACCCTCCCCCGGGACAGGGGGCGAGAGCAGTACTTC. Based on the CDR3 plus reference TRBV19 and TRBJ2-7, the full variable domain is DGGITQSPKYLFRKEGQNVTLSCEQNLNHDAMYWYRQDPGQGLRLIYYSQIVNDFQKGDIAEGYSVSREKKESFPLTVTSAQKNPTAFYLCASSIDTLPRDRGREQYFGPGTRLTVT.

This clone has a single count. Mismatch with germline at one junction end may stem from a read error. This sample includes further DNA sequences coding for the same CDR3. J is TRBJ1-1 and V is TRBV7-3; D is unresolved. Germline loops: CDR1 SGHTA, CDR2 FQGTGA. The CDR3 has 13 residues. As DNA, the CDR3 is TGTGCCAGCAGTTTAATCGGAGGACCTGAAGCTTTCTTT. Encoded protein: CASSLIGGPEAFF.

The V call is TRBV9, the J call TRBJ1-1, with a weak D call TRBD1 (5 bases). V lost 0 bases and J 1 base, leaving 10 bases between the germline ends. This CDR3 is 15 amino acids long. Germline CDR1 and CDR2: SGDLS and YYNGEE. The CDR3 protein is CASSVDGAQNTEAFF. The CDR3 DNA reads as TGTGCCAGCAGCGTAGACGGGGCCCAGAACACTGAAGCTTTCTTT.

V usage is TRBV10-2 and J usage is TRBJ1-5; D uncertain. Germline V gene data show CDR1 as WSHSY and CDR2 as SAAADI. This CDR3 is built from 13 residues. V was trimmed by 5 bases and J by 10 bases, leaving 15 bases between them. As DNA, the CDR3 is TGCGCCAGCAGTATAACGGGCGCTGGACCCCAGCATTTT. Translated: CASSITGAGPQHF.

The J gene is TRBJ2-1, the V gene TRBV30; 9 positions agree with TRBD1. The germline gives CDR1 GTSNPN, CDR2 SVGIG (reference sequence). The CDR3 is 14 amino acids. Trimming at V came to 5 bases and at J to 8 bases, leaving 10 bases not matched to a gene. CDR3 region: CAWEGQGIADEQFF. The CDR3 DNA reads TGTGCCTGGGAGGGACAGGGTATAGCGGATGAGCAGTTCTTC. Complete variable domain (other parts from reference TRBV30 and TRBJ2-1): SQTIHQWPATLVQPVGSPLSLECTVEGTSNPNLYWYRQAAGRGLQLLFYSVGIGQISSEVPQNLSASRPQDRQFILSSKKLLLSDSGFYLCAWEGQGIADEQFFGPGTRLTVL.

The V gene is TRBV6-1, the J gene TRBJ2-7; TRBD1 or TRBD2 may be the D gene (5 bases each). V was trimmed by 6 bases and J by 6 bases, leaving 15 bases between them. The CDR3 contains 13 residues. The germline gives CDR1 MNHNS, CDR2 SASEGT. The CDR3 bases are TGTGCCAGCAGGGGACCGAGCCTATCCGAGCAGTACTTC. Its translation is CASRGPSLSEQYF.

The CDR3 coding sequence is TGTGCCAGCAGCTTAGCGCAGTACACTGAAGCTTTCTTT. It specifies CASSLAQYTEAFF. The chain uses TRBV7-2 and TRBJ1-1; D not resolved. The CDR3 is 13 residues long. CDR1 is SGHTA and CDR2 is FQGNSA in the germline V gene. The ends were cut back, 0 bases at V and 3 bases at J, with 5 bases in the middle.

The chain employs TRBV18 and TRBJ1-2; D gene ambiguous. This CDR3 is 14 amino acids long. CDR1 is KGHSH, CDR2 LQKENI, per germline. Trimming cost V 1 base and J 11 bases, with 17 bases left between them. DNA of the CDR3: TGTGCCAGCTCACCACGGGGTCCCGATGGTCGATACACCTTC. Translated, it gives CASSPRGPDGRYTF.

This clone was seen a handful of times. This same CDR3 is encoded by further DNA sequences in the sample. This sequence joins TRBV4-1 and TRBJ1-3; D is unclear. The V gene lost 0 bases and the J gene lost 0 bases, with 6 bases spanning the gap. The CDR3 extends over 15 amino acids. CDR1 and CDR2 from the germline V gene are MGHRA and YSYEKL. In DNA form, the CDR3 reads TGCGCCAGCAGCCAAGATCGCAACTCTGGAAACACCATATATTTT. Amino acids: CASSQDRNSGNTIYF.